The 30 T cell receptor beta chains below were found in one sample sequenced in a study of blood T cell repertoires in COVID-19. Clones were read by immunoSEQ multiplex PCR, and TCRdb kept only the in-frame ones, dropping some. The table records around 160,000 clones, more than 75% of them present only once. The sample consisted of peripheral blood. Every receptor here comes from a human donor with acute or convalescent COVID-19. The donor label of this sample is uncertain.

This chain connects TRBV9 to TRBJ2-6, with 8 bases identical to TRBD1. This CDR3 contains 20 residues. CDR1 is SGDLS and CDR2 is YYNGEE in the germline V gene. With 6 bases clipped from V and 2 bases from J, the junction kept 19 bases outside the gene matches. This CDR3 reads CASTGWAGGDTPPGANVLTF. CDR3 in DNA: TGTGCCAGCACCGGGTGGGCAGGGGGCGATACCCCTCCTGGGGCCAACGTCCTGACTTTC.

This chain joins TRBV6-5 and TRBJ1-3; D possibly corresponds to TRBD1 (5 bases). V gave up 6 bases and J gave up 1 base, with 7 bases separating them. The CDR3 totals 13 residues. Germline CDR1 is MNHEY and CDR2 is SVGAGI. In DNA form, the CDR3 reads TGTGCCAGCAGGGGGGGGTCTGGAAACACCATATATTTT. It specifies CASRGGSGNTIYF.

This chain uses TRBV6-5 with TRBJ1-2; D is unresolved. CDR3 size: 15 residues. The germline V gene encodes CDR1 MNHEY and CDR2 SVGAGI. V was pared by 0 bases and J by 8 bases, with 16 bases between. Here the CDR3 reads CASSYSPSREGGYTF. CDR3 nucleotide sequence: TGTGCCAGCAGTTACTCTCCCTCCCGAGAGGGAGGCTACACCTTC.

The rearrangement uses TRBV5-1 and TRBJ2-3, with TRBD1 matching over 7 bases. The germline CDR1 and CDR2 sequences are SGHRS and YFSETQ. The V gene end was trimmed by 5 bases and the J gene end by 6 bases; junction bases not matched to a gene: 6. This CDR3 contains 13 residues. The CDR3 region has the DNA TGCGCCAGCAGTAGGGGGCTAGGGGATACGCAGTATTTT. This gives the protein CASSRGLGDTQYF.

The chain has TRBV6-5 and TRBJ1-2, with 9 positions matching TRBD1. Trimming at V came to 6 bases and at J to 6 bases, leaving 11 bases not matched to a gene. Germline CDR1 and CDR2: MNHEY and SVGAGI. The CDR3 is 15 residues long. The CDR3: CASRHGDRETHGYTF. Written as DNA, the CDR3 is TGTGCCAGCAGACACGGGGACAGGGAGACCCATGGCTACACCTTC.

J is TRBJ2-2 and V is TRBV5-5; 8 nucleotides align to TRBD2. V dropped 2 bases and J dropped 7; count of bases not matched to a gene: 4. Germline loops: CDR1 SGHKS, CDR2 YYEKEE (reference sequence). CDR3 length: 14 residues. This CDR3 is CASSFSGGNGELFF. As DNA, the CDR3 is TGTGCCAGCAGCTTCAGCGGGGGAAACGGGGAGCTGTTTTTT.

The chain couples TRBV30 to TRBJ1-4, with D uncertain. Germline V gene sequence: CDR1 GTSNPN, CDR2 SVGIG (reference sequence). The ends were cut back, 0 bases at V and 7 bases at J, with 12 bases in the middle. CDR3 length equals 14 residues. The CDR3 coding sequence is TGTGCCTGGAGTGTACTTGGAGGGAGTGAAAAACTGTTTTTT. Translated, it gives CAWSVLGGSEKLFF.

The chain recombines TRBV2 with TRBJ2-6; weak D call: TRBD1 (8 bases). The V gene's germline CDR1 is SNHLY and CDR2 FYNNEI. V lost 5 bases, J lost 0 bases, and 20 bases lay in between. This CDR3 spans 19 amino acids. The CDR3 loop reads CASSTRTGRVLSGANVLTF. The CDR3 nucleotides read TGTGCCAGCAGTACCAGGACAGGGAGGGTACTCTCTGGGGCCAACGTCCTGACTTTC.

V is TRBV25-1 and J is TRBJ1-5, with D unclear. CDR3 length: 13 residues. V was pared by 8 bases and J by 5 bases, with 13 bases between. Germline V CDR1 and CDR2: MGHDK, SYGVNS. In DNA, the CDR3 is TGTGCCAGCGGGAGAGATGGACATCAGCCCCAGCATTTT. As protein: CASGRDGHQPQHF.

The chain uses TRBV19 and TRBJ1-6; tentatively, D is TRBD1 (5 bases). V shed 4 bases and J shed 7 bases, with 23 bases lying between them. The CDR3 is 18 residues long. Per germline, CDR1 LNHDA and CDR2 SQIVND (reference sequence). CDR3 amino acids: CASSNYGAGLLQNSPLHF. DNA for the CDR3: TGTGCCAGTAGTAACTACGGTGCAGGGCTCTTACAGAATTCACCCCTCCACTTT.

The chain couples TRBV6-2 or TRBV6-3 to TRBJ2-2; the D is unclear. The germline V gene has CDR1 MNHEY and CDR2 SVGEGT. Between the trimmed V and J ends, which lost 2 bases and 8 bases, there was a span of 18 bases. The CDR3 has 16 residues. The CDR3 region has the DNA TGTGCCAGCAGTTACGTTCTTTTCGATTCCGGGGGGGAGCTGTTTTTT. Translated, it gives CASSYVLFDSGGELFF.

This rearrangement joins TRBV6-5 to TRBJ2-7, with D possibly TRBD2 on 6 matching bases. Germline lookup yields CDR1 MNHEY and CDR2 SVGAGI. CDR3 length equals 11 residues. V dropped 10 bases and J dropped 6 bases, with 13 bases sitting between them. For the CDR3, the DNA is TGTGCCATCCGGAGGGAAAGCGAGCAGTACTTC. Its protein product is CAIRRESEQYF.

The rearrangement links TRBV2 to TRBJ1-5, with 7 positions matching TRBD1. In germline, CDR1 is SNHLY, CDR2 FYNNEI. This CDR3 region has 15 residues. With 6 bases clipped from V and 1 base from J, the junction kept 6 bases outside the gene matches. This CDR3 reads CASSPQGTSNQPQHF. CDR3 DNA sequence: TGTGCCAGCAGCCCACAGGGGACGAGCAATCAGCCCCAGCATTTT.

This sequence joins TRBV5-1 and TRBJ2-1; D possibly corresponds to TRBD1 (6 bases). The CDR3 spans 16 residues. V was cut by 4 bases and J by 2 bases, with 16 bases left in between. The germline gives CDR1 SGHRS, CDR2 YFSETQ. The CDR3 loop reads CASSKAGTRTYNEQFF. For the CDR3, the DNA is TGCGCCAGCAGCAAGGCCGGGACACGAACCTACAATGAGCAGTTCTTC.

The rearrangement uses TRBV28 and TRBJ1-1; maybe TRBD1 (6 bases). This CDR3 contains 15 residues. Trimming stripped 4 bases from V and 1 base from J, with 13 bases between. Germline-derived CDR1 and CDR2 are MDHEN and SYDVKM. Here the CDR3 reads CASSSWGHANTEAFF. CDR3 nucleotide sequence: TGTGCCAGCAGTTCATGGGGACATGCGAACACTGAAGCTTTCTTT. Variable domain in full (rest from reference TRBV28 and TRBJ1-1): DVKVTQSSRYLVKRTGEKVFLECVQDMDHENMFWYRQDPGLGLRLIYFSYDVKMKEKGDIPEGYSVSREKKERFSLILESASTNQTSMYLCASSSWGHANTEAFFGQGTRLTVV.

The chain has TRBV5-6 and TRBJ1-2, with D maybe TRBD1 (6 bases). The CDR3 has 12 amino acids. V was cut by 4 bases and J by 6 bases, with 10 bases left in between. Germline V CDR1 and CDR2: SGHDT, YYEEEE. DNA for the CDR3: TGTGCCAGCAGCCGGACAGTCAATGGCTACACCTTC. Its translation: CASSRTVNGYTF.

V is TRBV19 and J is TRBJ1-1; 8 bases map to TRBD1. Germline trimming cut 8 bases from V and 4 bases from J; bases unmatched to any gene: 6. The CDR3 is 13 amino acids. CDR1 and CDR2 from the germline V gene are LNHDA and SQIVND (reference sequence). CDR3 loop: CASGQGVGTEAFF. For the CDR3, the DNA is TGTGCCAGTGGACAGGGTGTCGGCACTGAAGCTTTCTTT.

The rearrangement joins TRBV29-1 to TRBJ2-3; 12 bases line up with TRBD2. The germline V gene has CDR1 SQVTM and CDR2 ANQGSEA. The V gene end was trimmed by 2 bases and the J gene end by 1 base; junction bases not matched to a gene: 4. The CDR3 consists of 16 residues. The CDR3 coding sequence is TGCAGCGTTGAATCCTGGACTAGCGGGGGCACAGATACGCAGTATTTT. This translates into CSVESWTSGGTDTQYF.

This clone was seen only a few times. The chain combines TRBV30 with TRBJ1-4; tentative D call: TRBD1 (5 bases). This CDR3 comprises 13 residues. Germline loops: CDR1 GTSNPN, CDR2 SVGIG (reference sequence). The V and J ends lost 4 bases and 1 base respectively, with 7 bases between them. The CDR3 sequence: CAWKRGTNEKLFF. The CDR3 nucleotides are TGTGCCTGGAAAAGGGGAACTAATGAAAAACTGTTTTTT.

The chain combines TRBV24-1 with TRBJ2-1; D is perhaps TRBD2 (6 bases). The CDR3 consists of 11 residues. Trimming stripped 9 bases from V and 9 bases from J, with 11 bases between. Germline V gene sequence: CDR1 KGHDR, CDR2 SFDVKD. The CDR3 DNA reads TGTGCCACCGAACGGAGGGGTGAGCAGTTCTTC. Amino acid sequence: CATERRGEQFF.

The gene calls are TRBV27 and TRBJ1-1; 7 bases agree with TRBD1. V shed 6 bases and J 4 bases; nucleotides not matched to a gene: 5. The CDR3 totals 13 residues. From germline, CDR1 is MNHEY and CDR2 SMNVEV (reference sequence). Here the CDR3 DNA reads TGTGCCAGCAGCCCCCGACAGGGCACTGAAGCTTTCTTT. Amino acids: CASSPRQGTEAFF.

The V call is TRBV5-5, the J call TRBJ1-5, with 7 nucleotides matching TRBD1. Germline V gives CDR1 SGHKS, CDR2 YYEKEE (reference sequence). The trim removed 2 bases at V and 2 bases at J, leaving 13 bases unmatched. There are 18 residues in the CDR3. CDR3 in amino acids: CASSFGQATNWGNQPQHF. CDR3 coding DNA: TGTGCCAGCAGCTTCGGACAGGCCACAAATTGGGGCAATCAGCCCCAGCATTTT.

The chain couples TRBV6-6 to TRBJ1-1, with D tentatively TRBD1 (6 bases). The CDR3 sequence is 16 residues long. Trimming took 6 bases from V and 1 from J, leaving 18 bases between them. Germline CDR1 reads MNHNY; CDR2 reads SVGAGI (reference sequence). DNA of the CDR3: TGTGCCAGCAGAGAGACCTGGCAGGGGAGGAACACTGAAGCTTTCTTT. Translation gives CASRETWQGRNTEAFF.

J is TRBJ1-1 and V is TRBV6-1; 7 bases match TRBD1. The junction had 7 bases not matched to a gene; V was cut back by 6 bases and J by 3 bases. CDR3 length equals 14 residues. Germline CDR1 is MNHNS and CDR2 is SASEGT. CDR3 sequence reads: CASSRTGKDTEAFF. DNA for the CDR3: TGTGCCAGCAGCCGGACAGGAAAGGACACTGAAGCTTTCTTT.

The gene calls are TRBV30 and TRBJ2-2, with TRBD1 identical over 7 bases. V gave up 5 bases and J gave up 6 bases; unmatched junction bases: 12. Germline CDR1 and CDR2: GTSNPN and SVGIG (reference sequence). The CDR3 consists of 15 residues. This chain's CDR3 is CAWRSYTGAAGELFF. The CDR3 DNA sequence: TGTGCCTGGCGTTCCTACACAGGGGCGGCCGGGGAGCTGTTTTTT.

The chain joins TRBV10-3 to TRBJ1-4; 8 bases match TRBD1. There are 15 residues in the CDR3. With V trimmed by 3 bases and J by 8 bases, 8 bases remained unmatched. Germline V gene data show CDR1 as ENHRY and CDR2 as SYGVKD. The CDR3 is CAISDVGTGREKLFF. The CDR3 DNA follows: TGTGCCATCAGTGACGTAGGGACAGGAAGGGAAAAACTGTTTTTT.

This clone has a single count. V is TRBV10-3 and J is TRBJ1-1; D uncertain. The CDR3 is made up of 14 amino acids. CDR1 and CDR2 (germline): ENHRY, SYGVKD. V gave up 6 bases and J gave up 9 bases, with 20 bases separating them. The CDR3, as DNA: TGTGCCATCAGACCGAGTCCCGAAAGTAAGCAAGCTTTCTTT. This codes for CAIRPSPESKQAFF.

J is TRBJ1-5 and V is TRBV6-2 or TRBV6-3; 7 bases line up with TRBD1. CDR1 is MNHEY and CDR2 is SVGEGT in the germline V gene. CDR3 size: 13 residues. V gave up 6 bases and J gave up 5 bases; unmatched junction bases: 4. CDR3 amino acids: CASSRTGHQPQHF. The CDR3 region has the DNA TGTGCCAGCAGCCGGACAGGTCATCAGCCCCAGCATTTT.

The genes are TRBV29-1 and TRBJ2-7; 14 nucleotides align to TRBD2. The V gene's germline CDR1 is SQVTM and CDR2 ANQGSEA. This CDR3 comprises 13 residues. The V gene end was trimmed by 6 bases and the J gene end by 3 bases; junction bases not matched to a gene: 1. CDR3 sequence: CSVGTSGGYEQYF. The DNA for the CDR3 is TGCAGCGTGGGGACTAGCGGGGGCTACGAGCAGTACTTC.

The chain combines TRBV7-2 with TRBJ2-3, with 8 bases matching TRBD2. Trimming removed 5 bases from V and 4 bases from J; junction bases left unmatched: 8. From germline, CDR1 is SGHTA and CDR2 FQGNSA. The CDR3 runs 15 residues. The CDR3, as DNA: TGTGCCAGCAGCCCAGGGGCGGGGGGAGCAGATACGCAGTATTTT. Translated: CASSPGAGGADTQYF. Using reference TRBV7-2 and TRBJ2-3 for the parts outside the CDR3, the full variable domain is GAGVSQSPSNKVTEKGKDVELRCDPISGHTALYWYRQSLGQGLEFLIYFQGNSAPDKSGLPSDRFSAERTGGSVSTLTIQRTQQEDSAVYLCASSPGAGGADTQYFGPGTRLTVL.